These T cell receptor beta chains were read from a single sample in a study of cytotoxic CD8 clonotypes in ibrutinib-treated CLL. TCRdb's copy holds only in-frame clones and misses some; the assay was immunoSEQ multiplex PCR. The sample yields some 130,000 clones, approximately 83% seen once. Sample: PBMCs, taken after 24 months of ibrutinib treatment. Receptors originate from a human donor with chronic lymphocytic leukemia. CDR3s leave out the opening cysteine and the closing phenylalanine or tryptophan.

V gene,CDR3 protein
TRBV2,ASRPAGSVDEQY
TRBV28,ASSPGAYSNQPQH
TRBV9,ASSVSGGQGVSNTEAF
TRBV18,ASSRGSQETQY
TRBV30,ACKQAGGSYNEQF
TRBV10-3,AISGTGELF
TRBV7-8,ASSLTLGDQPQH
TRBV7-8,ASSLPDRGRRETQY
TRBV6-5,ASSQPRGGAF
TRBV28,ASSVDFLNYGYT
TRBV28,ASRYRDQGSPLH
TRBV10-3,ATGGNPEDTQY
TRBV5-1,ASSLTPTGYEQY
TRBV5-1,ASSPGASGGAETQY